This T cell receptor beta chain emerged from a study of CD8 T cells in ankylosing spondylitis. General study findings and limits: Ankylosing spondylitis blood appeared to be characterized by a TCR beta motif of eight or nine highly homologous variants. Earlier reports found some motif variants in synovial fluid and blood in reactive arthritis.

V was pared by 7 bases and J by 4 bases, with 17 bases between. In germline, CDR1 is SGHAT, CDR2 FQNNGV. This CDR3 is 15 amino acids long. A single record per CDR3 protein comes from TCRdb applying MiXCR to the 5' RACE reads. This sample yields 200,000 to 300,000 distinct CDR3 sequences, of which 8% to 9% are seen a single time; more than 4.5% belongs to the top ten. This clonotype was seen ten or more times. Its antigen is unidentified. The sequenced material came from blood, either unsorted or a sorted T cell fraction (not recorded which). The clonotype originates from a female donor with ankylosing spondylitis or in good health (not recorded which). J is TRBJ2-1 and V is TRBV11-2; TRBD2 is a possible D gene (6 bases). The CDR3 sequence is CASTWGDRRYNEQFF. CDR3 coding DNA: TGTGCCAGCACCTGGGGGGACCGGCGGTACAATGAGCAGTTCTTC.